The present T cell receptor beta chain was sequenced within a study of T cell responses to AZD1222 COVID-19 vaccine. The protocol was immunoSEQ multiplex PCR, while the TCRdb copy is restricted to in-frame clones and leaves out a portion. The sample yields 150,000 to 200,000 clones, about 91% seen once. This clone was counted a single time. Trimming cost V 5 bases and J 8 bases; bases outside gene matches: 11. CDR1 and CDR2 (germline): MNHEY, SVGAGI. The CDR3 runs 14 residues. The receptor was isolated from an adult who received the AZD1222 COVID-19 vaccine. The chain carries TRBV6-5 and TRBJ1-2; 7 bases match TRBD1. The material was peripheral blood, obtained 28 days after the second AZD1222 dose. CDR3 DNA sequence: TGTGCCAGCAGTCCGACAGGGAATATTGACGGCTACACCTTC. Residues: CASSPTGNIDGYTF.